The entry below describes one T cell receptor (beta chain). Per the original data handling: Amplified reference gene primers provided the basis for estimating nucleated cell counts. TCRdb keeps only in-frame clones here, not all; method: immunoSEQ multiplex PCR. V, J and clone size were drawn from that table, and D and trimming were deduced from the DNA. The repertoire holds over 400,000 clones, about nine tenths seen once, with 1.4% to 1.5% in the top ten. Germline-derived CDR1 and CDR2 are MNHEY and SMNVEV (reference sequence). CDR3 length: 14 amino acids. V trimming: 6 bases; J trimming: 7 bases; junction bases outside the gene matches: 10. The sample belongs to a study of blood T cell repertoires in COVID-19. As for the study in general: Sites in the United States, Italy and Spain provided acute and convalescent COVID-19 samples. From T cells, B-cell-depleted T cells, or PBMCs came the material, which was cDNA or gDNA.

V usage is TRBV27 and J usage is TRBJ1-1; 8 bases are shared with TRBD1. The sample comprised peripheral blood. This TCR came from a woman between 25 and 40 years old with active or convalescent COVID-19. The CDR3 region is CASRGQGSSHEAFF. For the CDR3, the DNA is TGTGCCAGCAGAGGACAGGGTTCGTCACATGAAGCTTTCTTT.